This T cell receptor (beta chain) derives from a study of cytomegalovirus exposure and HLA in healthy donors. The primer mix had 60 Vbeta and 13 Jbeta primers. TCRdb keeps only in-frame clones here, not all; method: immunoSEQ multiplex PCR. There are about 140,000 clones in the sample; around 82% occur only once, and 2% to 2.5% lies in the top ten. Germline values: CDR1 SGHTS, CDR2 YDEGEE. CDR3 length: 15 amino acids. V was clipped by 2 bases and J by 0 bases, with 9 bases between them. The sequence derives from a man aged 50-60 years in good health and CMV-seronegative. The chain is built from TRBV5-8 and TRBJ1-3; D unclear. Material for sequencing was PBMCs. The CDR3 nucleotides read TGTGCCAGCAGCTTTGGGCAGATCTCTGGAAACACCATATATTTT. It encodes CASSFGQISGNTIYF.